This T cell receptor beta chain comes out of a study of T cell responses to AZD1222 COVID-19 vaccine. Regarding the study as a whole: Unmutated variant regions reportedly attract nearly half of all spike-specific TCRs.

Measured with immunoSEQ multiplex PCR; TCRdb has only the in-frame clones, and not every one. The sample includes 150,000 or so clones, just over 90% seen only once; the top ten take roughly 1.2%. The CDR3 consists of 17 residues. V was cut by 0 bases and J by 0 bases, with 12 bases left in between. This clone was seen just once. Its antigen is not known. Specimen: peripheral blood, collected 28 days after the second AZD1222 dose. The origin of this receptor is an adult who received the AZD1222 COVID-19 vaccine. The chain is built from TRBV23-1 and TRBJ2-1; D not resolved. TRBV23-1 is noted as an ORF with a role that remains uncertain. CDR3 protein: CASSQSWVCSSYNEQFF. CDR3 bases: TGCGCCAGCAGTCAATCGTGGGTGTGTAGCTCCTACAATGAGCAGTTCTTC.